This TCR beta chain was identified in a study of regulatory T cells in long-lasting Graves disease. Across the study: Over-5-year antithyroid drug use with positive TSH receptor antibodies defined persistent Graves' disease in the study.

Study-level results: Analysis covered peripheral blood alone, not thyroid tissue. The small sample size may have reduced accuracy.

V shed 3 bases and J 2 bases; nucleotides not matched to a gene: 7. The CDR3 consists of 15 residues. Arm-PCR of CDR3 regions and iRepertoire HTBI primers were used to build TCR beta libraries. Methods used by the authors: Spanning all samples, the identified segments comprised about 62 TRBV and over 13 TRBJ. Each CDR3 protein gets one entry after TCRdb re-called the multiplex PCR reads with MiXCR. These V and J calls originate from TCRdb's pipeline instead of the authors' own analysis. Of 390,000 or so distinct CDR3 sequences detected, roughly 20% appear once; the ten largest clones hold approximately 30%. Time point given: persistent/refractory GD, antithyroid drugs over 5 years with positive TRAb. Researchers made the TCR library from RNA that was extracted from PBMCs. This clonotype was found many times. Its specificity is unknown.

The chain uses TRBV12-3 or TRBV12-4 and TRBJ2-7, with TRBD2 matching over 7 bases. This clonotype was sampled from a woman in her thirties or forties with Graves disease. The material was peripheral blood mononuclear cells (PBMCs), obtained when the disease was refractory, from a patient treated with antithyroid drugs. The CDR3 region is CASSFGVGRTYEQYF. The CDR3 DNA reads TGTGCCAGCAGTTTTGGTGTCGGGAGGACCTACGAGCAGTACTTC.